This T cell receptor beta chain was documented in a study of identical twins. The study's findings and limits: Rather than following the same donors, the conclusions depended on cross-sectional statistical analysis. With beta out-of-frame sequences, excess sharing by twins was weaker.

Notes on this clonotype: Antigen unknown.

Trimming removed 5 bases from V and 8 bases from J; junction bases left unmatched: 8. The CDR3 loop spans 14 amino acids. Template switching added a universal primer site; cDNA carried unique molecular identifiers. TCRdb analysed the 5' RACE reads with MiXCR anew, one entry per CDR3 protein. The sample lists a few hundred thousand distinct CDR3 sequences, approximately 8.3% occurring once. This sample was also put to use in a study of yellow fever vaccine responses in identical twins. That work states: Reportedly, the T cell response mounted by twins to vaccine seemed partly convergent, partly personalized.

This sequence joins TRBV12-3 or TRBV12-4 and TRBJ1-2; 10 bases map to TRBD1. The sequencing input was CD8+ T cells sorted from blood. The sequence was obtained from a woman aged 18 to 35 in good health. CDR3 sequence: CASSPSDRGKGYTF. For the CDR3, the DNA is TGTGCCAGCAGTCCCTCGGACAGGGGGAAAGGCTACACCTTC.